Reported below is one T cell receptor (beta chain). No cognate antigen has been identified for it. No much larger clonotype is one base removed from it; base qualities were not supplied. These data originate in a study of beta chain features in type 1 diabetes (dated by TCRdb to 2017 to 2018). Study-level background: Mean age, gender distribution, total cell number and subset yield were not different between patients and healthy donors. A total of roughly 99,000,000 sorted cells were examined across all samples, and the number of cells per subset was strongly correlated with RNA yield. In the study, recently diagnosed type 1 diabetes patients and matched healthy donors were compared on the TCRB repertoires of their sorted circulating CD4+ T cell subsets. Naive and central memory subsets were obtained from all 30 or so donors, but regulatory and stem cell-like memory subsets were isolated from only 8 patients and roughly 8 healthy donors. Findings and caveats that apply to the study as a whole: Naive, central memory and regulatory TCRB repertoires appeared to be more similar among patients than among healthy donors. Patients with type 1 diabetes made fewer insertions and deleted more nucleotides at VDJ recombination sites, implying thymic rearrangement abnormalities. Because cDNA rather than genomic DNA was sequenced, highly expressing activated cells could have been over-represented, although no difference in activation and CD3 levels was found between groups. In all four CD4+ subsets, TCRB CDR3 length was moderately but significantly shorter in type 1 diabetes patients. HLA sub-analyses involved small numbers of individuals, so any influence of HLA type on TCRB rearrangement remained unresolved. Shorter templates might be favored by PCR, yet because patient and control samples were amplified and corrected together, any such skew would affect both groups equally.

Taken from the germline V gene, the CDR1 and CDR2 loops are MDHEN and SYDVKM. From the cysteine through the phenylalanine, the CDR3 covers 16 amino acids. Here the CDR3 DNA is all that survives: 48 bases in frame from base 1. After removal of 6 bases from V and 7 bases from J, the junction retains 9 bases not matched to a gene. The entire amount of isolated RNA was reverse transcribed using the High Capacity cDNA Reverse Transcription Kit, so the sequenced TCRB transcripts were expressed ones. Deep immunoSEQ sequencing was performed on naive, central memory and regulatory T cell samples, with an average of approximately 4 million total reads per sample. Sorted cells were lysed in RLT buffer, and RNA was extracted using DNase-treated RNeasy Micro or Mini kits according to cell number. To prevent cross-contamination, every cell subset was processed on its own, while patient and healthy donor samples were processed together. Using the immunoSEQ multiplex PCR, TCRB sequences were amplified from cDNA into 87-bp fragments spanning the CDR3 region. The amplicons were sequenced using the Illumina HiSeq platform. Concerning the study's data processing: Synthetic template baselines were used to correct PCR bias computationally, reads within Hamming distance 2 were collapsed together, and singletons that could not be merged were discarded. Reads were aligned against IMGT to assign V, D and J genes, CDR3 length and insertions or deletions at six rearrangement sites. Clonotype counts were normalized to sorted cell number within each subset before computing true diversity and Gini coefficients with the tcR R package. The overlap coefficient, calculated on TCRB nucleotide sequences, was used to measure repertoire sharing. TCRdb provides this immuneACCESS table in a form limited to in-frame rearrangements. Some clones are lacking; in checked studies, under half of them reflect an unresolved V gene, and why the rest are absent is not known. V, J and clone size were drawn from that table, and D and trimming were deduced from the DNA. This sample gives fewer than 400,000 clones in total; less than 9.5% of them show up just once. The ten largest clonotypes hold 0.44% of the sample.

From each donor, a single peripheral blood sample of around 120 mL on average was drawn into heparinised tubes. A BD FACSAria II and a panel including CD45RO, CCR7, CD25, CD127, CD95 and CD27 were used to sort naive, central memory, regulatory and stem cell-like memory CD4+ T cells. Every sorted population had a purity above 95%. PBMCs were isolated right away by Lymphoprep density gradient centrifugation and were stained directly, without culture. Samples were stained and sorted in pairs, with one healthy donor and one patient per experiment, so that batch effects were minimized. This TCR came from a woman aged 18-29 years in good health. Input material: central memory CD4+ T cells from blood. The chain employs TRBV28 and TRBJ2-1; 13 bases in between match TRBD2. The CDR3 protein: CASRGLGLAGSNEQFF. The DNA sequence is as follows: TGTGCCAGCAGGGGGCTGGGACTAGCGGGATCTAATGAGCAGTTCTTC.